This T cell receptor beta chain was sequenced for a study of neurological immune-mediated disorders. Germline assignment: CDR1 DFQATT and CDR2 SNEGSKA (reference sequence). The CDR3 length is 16 residues. This clonotype has a count of ten or more. One junction end disagrees with the germline gene, perhaps due to a read error. TCRdb fed the 5' RACE reads into MiXCR, producing one record per CDR3 protein. The sample contains tens of thousands of distinct CDR3 sequences, approximately 2.4% of which appear only once. The V and J genes are TRBV20-1 and TRBJ1-5, with D perhaps TRBD1 (6 bases). The sequenced material came from PBMCs. The sequence was collected from a man between 45 and 60 years old with multiple sclerosis. The DNA of the CDR3 is TGCAGTGCTAGGGGTTGGACAGAGAATAGCAATCAGCCCCAGAATTTT. The encoded protein is CSARGWTENSNQPQNF.